The 7 T cell receptor beta chains given below trace back to one sample, sequenced in a study of blood T cell repertoires in COVID-19. Libraries were prepared by immunoSEQ multiplex PCR; TCRdb keeps only in-frame clonotypes and omits some of them. The data contain 8,500 to 10,000 clones, about three quarters of them singletons. The sequenced material came from peripheral blood. The receptors here all came from a man in his 60s with active COVID-19.

The sample holds a few counts of this clone. The chain recombines TRBV18 with TRBJ1-5; D is perhaps TRBD1 (5 bases). The CDR3 sequence is 15 residues long. Trimming removed 3 bases from V and 1 base from J, with 10 bases in between. Germline V gives CDR1 KGHSH, CDR2 LQKENI. CDR3 region: CASSPNGGSNQPQHF. The CDR3 DNA follows: TGTGCCAGCTCACCTAACGGGGGGAGCAATCAGCCCCAGCATTTT.

The rearrangement joins TRBV9 to TRBJ2-3; D unresolved. There are 14 residues in the CDR3. The germline gives CDR1 SGDLS, CDR2 YYNGEE. V gave up 0 bases and J gave up 2 bases, with 7 bases separating them. The CDR3 nucleotides read TGTGCCAGCAGCGTAGATCTAATCACAGATACGCAGTATTTT. Translating it yields CASSVDLITDTQYF.

This chain links TRBV7-3 with TRBJ2-3; 9 bases are a match to TRBD2. V was clipped by 3 bases and J by 5 bases; unmatched bases: 6. The CDR3 has 15 amino acids. Germline V gene lookup returns CDR1 SGHTA and CDR2 FQGTGA. The CDR3 reads CASSLGGRAVDTQYF. CDR3 sequence (DNA): TGTGCCAGCAGCTTGGGCGGGAGGGCCGTAGATACGCAGTATTTT.

V and J are TRBV19 and TRBJ2-1; TRBD1 agrees at 12 bases. CDR3 length equals 15 residues. J was trimmed by 9 bases and V by 3 bases; bases with no gene match: 6. Per germline, CDR1 LNHDA and CDR2 SQIVND (reference sequence). The DNA of the CDR3 is TGTGCCAGTAGTATCTTGGGACAGGGGGCGATTGAGCAGTTCTTC. Translating it yields CASSILGQGAIEQFF. The whole variable domain, remainder taken from reference TRBV19 and TRBJ2-1, is DGGITQSPKYLFRKEGQNVTLSCEQNLNHDAMYWYRQDPGQGLRLIYYSQIVNDFQKGDIAEGYSVSREKKESFPLTVTSAQKNPTAFYLCASSILGQGAIEQFFGPGTRLTVL.

V is TRBV24-1 and J is TRBJ1-1; D is possibly TRBD1 (6 bases). Germline V gives CDR1 KGHDR, CDR2 SFDVKD. CDR3 length equals 14 residues. The ends were cut back, 3 bases at V and 1 base at J, with 8 bases in the middle. CDR3 sequence: CATSDGRGNTEAFF. CDR3 coding DNA: TGTGCCACCAGTGATGGCAGGGGGAACACTGAAGCTTTCTTT.

This clone is termed medium-sized (0.01 to 0.1%). This sequence joins TRBV7-9 and TRBJ2-7; 10 bases align to TRBD2. Germline trimming cut 0 bases from V and 6 bases from J; bases unmatched to any gene: 11. CDR3 length: 17 amino acids. The germline V gene has CDR1 SEHNR and CDR2 FQNEAQ (reference sequence). CDR3 coding DNA: TGTGCCAGCAGCTTAGCGCAAGGAGGTCTAGCGGGAGTCGAGCAGTACTTC. Its translation is CASSLAQGGLAGVEQYF.

The genes are TRBV11-3 and TRBJ2-5; TRBD1 aligns across 10 bases. V gave up 5 bases and J gave up 3 bases; unmatched junction bases: 12. The CDR3 spans 17 residues. Per germline, CDR1 SGHNT and CDR2 YENEEA. The CDR3 sequence: CASSRMKTGTGEETQYF. In DNA, the CDR3 is TGTGCCAGCAGCCGGATGAAAACCGGGACAGGGGAAGAGACCCAGTACTTC.